This record looks at one T cell receptor (beta chain) sequence and its context. This specimen comes from a study of tumor-infiltrating lymphocytes in oesophageal squamous cell carcinoma. Germline CDR1 is SGHVS and CDR2 is FNYEAQ. CDR3 length: 15 residues. TCRdb independently ran MiXCR on the PCR reads; one entry per CDR3 protein. This sample yields roughly 9,000 distinct CDR3 sequences, of which less than 75% are seen a single time; more than 35% belongs to the top ten. This receptor was identified in a female donor with esophageal squamous cell carcinoma. The chain couples TRBV7-6 to TRBJ2-5, with D maybe TRBD2 (5 bases). The J call may not be correct, given that the DNA end is closer to TRBJ2-1. What was sequenced was esophageal tumor tissue. The CDR3 loop reads CASSRSLVSYNEQFF. CDR3 in DNA: TGTGCCAGCAGCCGTTCACTAGTGAGTTACAATGAGCAGTTCTTC.